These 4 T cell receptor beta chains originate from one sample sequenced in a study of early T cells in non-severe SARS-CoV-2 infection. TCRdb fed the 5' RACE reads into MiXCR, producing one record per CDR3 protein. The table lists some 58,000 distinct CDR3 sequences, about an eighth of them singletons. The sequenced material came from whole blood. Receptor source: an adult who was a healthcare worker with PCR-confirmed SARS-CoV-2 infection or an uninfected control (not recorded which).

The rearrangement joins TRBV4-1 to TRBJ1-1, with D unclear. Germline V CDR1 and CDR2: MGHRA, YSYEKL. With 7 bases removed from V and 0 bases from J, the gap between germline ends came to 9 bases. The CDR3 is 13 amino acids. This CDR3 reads CASMADLNTEAFF. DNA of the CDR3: TGCGCCAGCATGGCGGACCTGAACACTGAAGCTTTCTTT.

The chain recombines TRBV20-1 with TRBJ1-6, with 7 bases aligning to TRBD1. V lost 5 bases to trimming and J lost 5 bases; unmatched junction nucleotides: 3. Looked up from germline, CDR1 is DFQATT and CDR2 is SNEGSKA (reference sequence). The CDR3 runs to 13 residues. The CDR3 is CSASGTDNSPLHF. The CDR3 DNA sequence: TGCAGTGCTTCGGGGACAGATAATTCACCCCTCCACTTT.

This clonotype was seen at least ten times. CDR3 in amino acids: CASSQGRLALHF. CDR3 DNA sequence: TGTGCCAGCAGCCAAGGGCGCTTGGCCCTCCACTTT. V is TRBV16 and J is TRBJ1-6; D is undetermined. Trimming removed 2 bases at V and 14 bases at J, with 10 bases between. The CDR3 has 12 residues. Germline V gives CDR1 KGHSY, CDR2 FQNENV.

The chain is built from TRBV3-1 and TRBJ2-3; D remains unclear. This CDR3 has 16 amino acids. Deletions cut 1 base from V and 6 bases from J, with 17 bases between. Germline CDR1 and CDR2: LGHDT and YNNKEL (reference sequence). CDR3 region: CASSQGPSRVGDTQYF. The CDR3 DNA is TGTGCCAGCAGCCAAGGCCCTAGTAGGGTTGGTGATACGCAGTATTTT.